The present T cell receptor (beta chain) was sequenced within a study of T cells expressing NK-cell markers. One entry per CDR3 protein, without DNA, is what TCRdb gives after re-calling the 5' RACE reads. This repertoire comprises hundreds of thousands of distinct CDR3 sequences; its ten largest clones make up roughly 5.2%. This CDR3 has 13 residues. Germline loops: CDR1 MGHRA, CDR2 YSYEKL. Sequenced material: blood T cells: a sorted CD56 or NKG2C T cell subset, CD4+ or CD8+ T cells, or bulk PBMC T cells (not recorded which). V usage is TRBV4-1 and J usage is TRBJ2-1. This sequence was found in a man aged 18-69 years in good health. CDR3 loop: CASSRPTAYEQFF.